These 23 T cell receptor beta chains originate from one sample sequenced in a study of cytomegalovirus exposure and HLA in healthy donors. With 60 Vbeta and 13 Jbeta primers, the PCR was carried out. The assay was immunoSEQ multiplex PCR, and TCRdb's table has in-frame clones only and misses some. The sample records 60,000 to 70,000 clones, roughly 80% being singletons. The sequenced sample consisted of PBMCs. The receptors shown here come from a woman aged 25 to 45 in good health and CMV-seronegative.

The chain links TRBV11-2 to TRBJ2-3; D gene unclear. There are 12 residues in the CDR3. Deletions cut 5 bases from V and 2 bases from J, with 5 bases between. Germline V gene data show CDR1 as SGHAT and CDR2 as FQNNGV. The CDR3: CASSPVTDTQYF. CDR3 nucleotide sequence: TGTGCCAGCAGCCCCGTCACAGATACGCAGTATTTT.

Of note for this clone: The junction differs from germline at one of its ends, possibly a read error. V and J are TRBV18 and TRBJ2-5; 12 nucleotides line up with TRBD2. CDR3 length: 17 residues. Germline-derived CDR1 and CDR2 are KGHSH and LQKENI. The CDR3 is CTSSPVLAGGPRETQYF. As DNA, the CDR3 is TGTACCAGCTCCCCCGTACTAGCGGGGGGCCCCCGAGAGACCCAGTACTTC.

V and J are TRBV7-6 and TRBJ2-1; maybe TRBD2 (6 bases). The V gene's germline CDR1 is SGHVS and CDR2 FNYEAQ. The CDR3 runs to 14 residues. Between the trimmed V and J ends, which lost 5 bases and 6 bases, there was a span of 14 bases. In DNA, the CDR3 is TGTGCCAGCAGCGACCGAGGGACTTTCAATGAGCAGTTCTTC. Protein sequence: CASSDRGTFNEQFF.

CDR3 loop: CASSQDLSQPQHF. CDR3 coding DNA: TGCGCCAGCAGCCAAGATCTATCGCAGCCCCAGCATTTT. The chain has TRBV4-3 and TRBJ1-5; D not resolved. The CDR3 has 13 amino acids. Looked up from germline, CDR1 is LGHNA and CDR2 is YSLEER. The V gene lost 0 bases and the J gene lost 7 bases, with 7 bases spanning the gap.

Written as DNA, the CDR3 is TGTGCCAGCAGCCTGAGGACAGGGATAGAAGCTTTCTTT. This codes for CASSLRTGIEAFF. V and J are TRBV6-5 and TRBJ1-1; 8 nucleotides align to TRBD1. Losses at the gene ends were 6 bases for V and 8 bases for J; bases not matched to a gene: 8. CDR3 length: 13 amino acids. Per the germline V gene, CDR1 is MNHEY and CDR2 is SVGAGI.

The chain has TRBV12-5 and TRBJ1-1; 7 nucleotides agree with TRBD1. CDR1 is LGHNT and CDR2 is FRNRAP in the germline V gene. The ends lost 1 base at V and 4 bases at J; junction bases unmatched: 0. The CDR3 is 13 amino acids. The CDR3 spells CASGLDRGTEAFF. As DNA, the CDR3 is TGTGCTAGTGGTTTGGACAGGGGCACTGAAGCTTTCTTT.

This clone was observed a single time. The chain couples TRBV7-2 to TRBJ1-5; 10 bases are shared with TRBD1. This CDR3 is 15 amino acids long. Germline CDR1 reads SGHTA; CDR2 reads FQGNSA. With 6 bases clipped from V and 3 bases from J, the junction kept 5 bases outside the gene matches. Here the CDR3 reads CASSWDRGANQPQHF. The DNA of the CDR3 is TGTGCCAGCAGTTGGGACAGGGGTGCCAATCAGCCCCAGCATTTT.

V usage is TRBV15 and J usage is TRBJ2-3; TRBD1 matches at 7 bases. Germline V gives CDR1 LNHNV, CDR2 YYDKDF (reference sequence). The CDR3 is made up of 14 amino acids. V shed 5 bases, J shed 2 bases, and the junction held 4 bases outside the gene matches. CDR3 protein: CATSSGGTTDTQYF. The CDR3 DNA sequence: TGTGCCACCAGCTCAGGGGGTACCACAGATACGCAGTATTTT.

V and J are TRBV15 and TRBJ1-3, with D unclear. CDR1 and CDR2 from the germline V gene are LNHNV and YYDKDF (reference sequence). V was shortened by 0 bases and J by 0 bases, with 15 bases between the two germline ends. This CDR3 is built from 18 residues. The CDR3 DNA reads TGTGCCACCAGCAGAGATGGTATTGTCAGTTCCTCTGGAAACACCATATATTTT. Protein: CATSRDGIVSSSGNTIYF. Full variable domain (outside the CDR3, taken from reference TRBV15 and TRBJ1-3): DAMVIQNPRYQVTQFGKPVTLSCSQTLNHNVMYWYQQKSSQAPKLLFHYYDKDFNNEADTPDNFQSRRPNTSFCFLDIRSPGLGDTAMYLCATSRDGIVSSSGNTIYFGEGSWLTVV.

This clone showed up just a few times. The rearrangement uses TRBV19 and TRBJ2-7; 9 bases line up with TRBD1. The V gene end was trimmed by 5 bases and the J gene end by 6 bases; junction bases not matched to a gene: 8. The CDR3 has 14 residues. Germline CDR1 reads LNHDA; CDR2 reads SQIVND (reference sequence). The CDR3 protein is CASSVPGQGTEQYF. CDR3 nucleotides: TGTGCCAGTAGTGTTCCGGGACAGGGAACCGAGCAGTACTTC.

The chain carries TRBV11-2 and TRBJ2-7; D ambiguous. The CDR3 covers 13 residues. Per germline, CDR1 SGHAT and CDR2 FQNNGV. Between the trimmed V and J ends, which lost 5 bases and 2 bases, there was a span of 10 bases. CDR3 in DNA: TGTGCCAGCAGCCCCGTTTGGCCCTACGAGCAGTACTTC. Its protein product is CASSPVWPYEQYF.

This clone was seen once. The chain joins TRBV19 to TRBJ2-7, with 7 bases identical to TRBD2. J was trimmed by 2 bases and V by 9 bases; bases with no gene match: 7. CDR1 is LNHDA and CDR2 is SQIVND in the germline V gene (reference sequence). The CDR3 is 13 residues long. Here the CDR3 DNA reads TGTGCCAGCACGGGAGGTCAAACCTACGAGCAGTACTTC. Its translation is CASTGGQTYEQYF.

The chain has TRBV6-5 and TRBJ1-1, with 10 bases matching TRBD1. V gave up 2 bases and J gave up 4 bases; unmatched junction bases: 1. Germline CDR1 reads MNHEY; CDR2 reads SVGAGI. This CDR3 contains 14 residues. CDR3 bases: TGTGCCAGCAGTTACGGGACAGGGGCCACTGAAGCTTTCTTT. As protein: CASSYGTGATEAFF.

This CDR3 is CASSYRRAGSLPVLTF. The DNA of the CDR3 is TGTGCCAGCAGTTACCGGCGAGCGGGGTCCCTCCCCGTCCTGACTTTC. The chain joins TRBV6-5 to TRBJ2-6, with 7 bases that match TRBD2. V lost 2 bases to trimming and J lost 12 bases; unmatched junction nucleotides: 13. CDR3 size: 16 residues. CDR1 MNHEY and CDR2 SVGAGI come from the germline V gene.

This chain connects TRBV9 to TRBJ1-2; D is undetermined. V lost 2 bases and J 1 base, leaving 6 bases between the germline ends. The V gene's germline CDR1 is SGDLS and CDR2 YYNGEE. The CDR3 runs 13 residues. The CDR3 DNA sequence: TGTGCCAGCAGCGTCGGGGATAACTATGGCTACACCTTC. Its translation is CASSVGDNYGYTF.

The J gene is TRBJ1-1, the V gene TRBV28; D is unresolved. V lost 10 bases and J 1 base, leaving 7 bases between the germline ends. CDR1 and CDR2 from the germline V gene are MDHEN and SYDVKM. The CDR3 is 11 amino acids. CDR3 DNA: TGTGCCACCGAGGGGAACACTGAAGCTTTCTTT. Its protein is CATEGNTEAFF.

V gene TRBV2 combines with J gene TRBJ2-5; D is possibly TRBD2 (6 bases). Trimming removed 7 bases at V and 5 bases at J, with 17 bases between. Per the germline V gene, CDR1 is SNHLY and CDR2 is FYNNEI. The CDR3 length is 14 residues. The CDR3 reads CASTRDGGGETQYF. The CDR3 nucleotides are TGTGCCAGCACCCGGGACGGGGGAGGCGAGACCCAGTACTTC.

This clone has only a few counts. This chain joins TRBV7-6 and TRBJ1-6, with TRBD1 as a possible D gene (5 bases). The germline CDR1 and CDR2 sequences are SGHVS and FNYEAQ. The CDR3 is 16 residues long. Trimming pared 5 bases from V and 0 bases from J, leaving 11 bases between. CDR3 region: CASSLRDSSYNSPLHF. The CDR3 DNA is TGTGCCAGCAGCCTTAGAGACAGCTCCTATAATTCACCCCTCCACTTT.

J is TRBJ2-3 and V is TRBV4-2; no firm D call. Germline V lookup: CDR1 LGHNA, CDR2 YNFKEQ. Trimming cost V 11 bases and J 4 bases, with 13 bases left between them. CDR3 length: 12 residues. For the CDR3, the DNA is TGTGCCTCCGCGTTGTTCGCAGATACGCAGTATTTT. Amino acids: CASALFADTQYF.

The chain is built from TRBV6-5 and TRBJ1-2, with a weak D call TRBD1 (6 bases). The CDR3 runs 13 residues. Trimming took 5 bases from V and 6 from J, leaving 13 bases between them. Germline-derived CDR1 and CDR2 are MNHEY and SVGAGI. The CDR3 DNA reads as TGTGCCAGCAGTATAGAAAGGGGGAATGGCTACACCTTC. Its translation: CASSIERGNGYTF.

The CDR3 loop is CASSVRNGGADEQFF. The CDR3, as DNA: TGTGCCAGCAGCGTAAGGAACGGGGGGGCCGATGAGCAGTTCTTC. This rearrangement joins TRBV9 to TRBJ2-1; 8 bases are shared with TRBD2. The ends lost 1 base at V and 8 bases at J; junction bases unmatched: 8. The length of the CDR3 is 15 residues. Per germline, CDR1 SGDLS and CDR2 YYNGEE.

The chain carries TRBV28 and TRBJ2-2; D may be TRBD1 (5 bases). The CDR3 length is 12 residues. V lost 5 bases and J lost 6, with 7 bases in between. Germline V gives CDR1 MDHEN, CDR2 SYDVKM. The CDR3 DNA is TGTGCCAGCAGTCAGGGCCCCGGGGAGCTGTTTTTT. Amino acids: CASSQGPGELFF.

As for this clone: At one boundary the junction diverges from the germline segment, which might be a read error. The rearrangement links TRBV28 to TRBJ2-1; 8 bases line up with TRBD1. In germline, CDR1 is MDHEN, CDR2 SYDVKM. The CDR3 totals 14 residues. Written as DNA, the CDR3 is TGCCCCAGCAGAAGGGATCAGGGGGCATGTGAGCAGTTCTTC. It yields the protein CPSRRDQGACEQFF.